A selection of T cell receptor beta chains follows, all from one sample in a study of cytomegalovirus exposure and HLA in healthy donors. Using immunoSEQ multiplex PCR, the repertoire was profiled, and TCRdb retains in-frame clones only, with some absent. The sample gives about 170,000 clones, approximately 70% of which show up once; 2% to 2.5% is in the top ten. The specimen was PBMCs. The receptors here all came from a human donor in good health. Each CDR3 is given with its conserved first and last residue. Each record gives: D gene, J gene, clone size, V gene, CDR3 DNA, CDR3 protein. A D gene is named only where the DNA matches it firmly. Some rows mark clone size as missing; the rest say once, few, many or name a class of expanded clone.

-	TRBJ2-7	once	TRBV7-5	TGTGCCAGAAGCCAGATTTACCAGGACAGGGACTCTCCCTACGAGCAGTACTTC	CARSQIYQDRDSPYEQYF
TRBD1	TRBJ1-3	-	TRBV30	TGTGCCTGGAGTGGGGACAGTGGAAACACCATATATTTT	CAWSGDSGNTIYF
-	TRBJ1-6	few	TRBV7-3	TGTGCCAGCAGCGATTCCGGGGGGGCTCCCCTCCACTTT	CASSDSGGAPLHF
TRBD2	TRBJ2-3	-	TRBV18	TGTGCCAGCTCATCCCGTCTAGCGGAGTACACAGATACGCAGTATTTT	CASSSRLAEYTDTQYF
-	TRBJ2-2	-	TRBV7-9	TGTGCCAGCAGCTTCCGAGGGGGTACCGGGGAGCTGTTTTTT	CASSFRGGTGELFF
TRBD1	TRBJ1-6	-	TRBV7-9	TGTGCCATCCCCGAAGGTGGCGGGACAGCACACTCACCCCTCCACTTT	CAIPEGGGTAHSPLHF
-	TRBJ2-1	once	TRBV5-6	TGTGCCAGCAGCTTGGCCTCCCAGACAGAGCAGTTCTTC	CASSLASQTEQFF
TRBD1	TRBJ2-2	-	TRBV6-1	TGTGCCAGCAGCGCGACAGGGCTACGTACCGGGGAGCTGTTTTTT	CASSATGLRTGELFF
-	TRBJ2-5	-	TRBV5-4	TGTGCCAGCAGCTTGCCAGGTATAGAGACCCAGTACTTC	CASSLPGIETQYF
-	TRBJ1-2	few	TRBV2	TGTGCCAGCGGAGTGTTGGGGCCGGACTATGGCTACACCTTC	CASGVLGPDYGYTF
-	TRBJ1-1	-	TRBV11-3	TGTGCCAGCAGCTCAACCCGTCAGGGAGGTAAGGGTGAAGCTTTCTTT	CASSSTRQGGKGEAFF
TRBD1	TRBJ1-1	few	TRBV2	TGTGCCAGCAGTGAAACAGGGGGGCTCACTGAAGCTTTCTTT	CASSETGGLTEAFF
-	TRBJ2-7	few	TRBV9	TGTGCCAGCAGCGTAGGGGGGCGTCCCTACGAGCAGTACTTC	CASSVGGRPYEQYF
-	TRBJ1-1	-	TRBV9	TGTGCCAGCAGCGTAGGCGGACAGAGGAACACTGAAGCTTTCTTT	CASSVGGQRNTEAFF
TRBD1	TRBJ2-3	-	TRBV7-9	TGTGCCAGCAGCTCCTTCACAGGGGTGGGCACAGATACGCAGTATTTT	CASSSFTGVGTDTQYF
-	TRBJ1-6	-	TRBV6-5	TGTGCCAGCAGTTTTACAGGGTTGGATAATTCACCCCTCCACTTT	CASSFTGLDNSPLHF
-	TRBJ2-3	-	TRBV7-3	TGTGCCAGCAGCTCGCCCGGGGATACGCAGTATTTT	CASSSPGDTQYF
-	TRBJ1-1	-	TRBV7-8	TGTGCCAGCAGCTTAAGGACACCGAACACTGAAGCTTTCTTT	CASSLRTPNTEAFF
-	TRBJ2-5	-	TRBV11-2	TGTGCCAGCCAACTCCGTGGACAGCAGTACCAAGAGACCCAGTACTTC	CASQLRGQQYQETQYF
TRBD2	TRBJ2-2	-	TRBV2	TGTGCCAGCAGTGAAGGGCCAAGCGGGGGGCCCGGGGAGCTGTTTTTT	CASSEGPSGGPGELFF
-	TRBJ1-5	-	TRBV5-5	TGTGCCAGCAGCTTGGGGCCCAGCAATCAGCCCCAGCATTTT	CASSLGPSNQPQHF
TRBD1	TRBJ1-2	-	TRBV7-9	TGTGCCAGCGCCCAGGGGGCGTATGGCTACACCTTC	CASAQGAYGYTF
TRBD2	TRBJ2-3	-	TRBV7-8	TGTGCCAGCAGCTTACGGGGGGGCTGGGCAGATACGCAGTATTTT	CASSLRGGWADTQYF
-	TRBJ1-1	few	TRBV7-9	TGTGCCAGCAGGGAGAAACGGAGAATGAACACTGAAGCTTTCTTT	CASREKRRMNTEAFF
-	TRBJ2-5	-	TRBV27	TGTGCCACCAACGTCGGGGAGACCCAGTACTTC	CATNVGETQYF
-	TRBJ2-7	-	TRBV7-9	TGTGCCAGCAGCTTAGCCGAGGTCTACGAGCAGTACTTC	CASSLAEVYEQYF
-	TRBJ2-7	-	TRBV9	TGTGCCAGCAGCGTAGAGGGGCAGCCCTCCTACGAGCAGTACTTC	CASSVEGQPSYEQYF
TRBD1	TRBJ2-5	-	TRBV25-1	TGTGCCAGCAGTGTAGCCGGGACAGGGGCGTCAGGGACCCAGTACTTC	CASSVAGTGASGTQYF
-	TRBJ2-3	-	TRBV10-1	TGCGCCAGGCCGGGACTTCCCACAGATACGCAGTATTTT	CARPGLPTDTQYF